This TCR beta chain came from a study of OX40 agonist ivuxolimab in advanced cancers. Some clones are missing from TCRdb's copy, which holds only in-frame ones; the method was immunoSEQ multiplex PCR. The sample records 35,000 to 50,000 clones, approximately 86% being singletons. This CDR3 has 14 residues. Germline CDR1 is SGHRS and CDR2 is YFSETQ. Trimming removed 4 bases from V and 15 bases from J, with 20 bases in between. The material was CD4+ or CD8+ T cells sorted from blood, obtained in a trial of the OX40 agonist ivuxolimab. The chain couples TRBV5-1 to TRBJ1-6, with a weak D call TRBD1 (5 bases). The TCR originated in an adult with an advanced solid tumor such as melanoma, head and neck, liver or kidney cancer. The DNA for the CDR3 is TGCGCCAGCAGCGATCAAGGACACCTCAGTAGCCTCCACTTT. Translating gives CASSDQGHLSSLHF.